The 11 T cell receptor beta chains in this list originate from one sample, sequenced in a study of blood T cell repertoires in COVID-19. Clones were sequenced by immunoSEQ multiplex PCR, and TCRdb holds only the in-frame ones, with some missing. The table has some 57,000 clones, roughly 88% seen once; the top ten hold 20% to 25%. Sequenced input: peripheral blood. Source of these receptors: a woman older than 75 with acute or convalescent COVID-19.

This chain uses TRBV7-8 with TRBJ2-5; D is ambiguous. V was trimmed by 2 bases and J by 7 bases, leaving 5 bases between them. The CDR3 length is 11 residues. Germline CDR1 reads SGHVS; CDR2 reads FQNEAQ. Here the CDR3 reads CASSLSRTQYF. The CDR3 nucleotides read TGTGCCAGCAGCTTATCTAGGACCCAGTACTTC.

This chain connects TRBV7-8 to TRBJ2-2; 11 bases align to TRBD2. After removal of 3 bases from V and 5 bases from J, the junction contained 8 bases not matched to a gene. Germline V gene lookup returns CDR1 SGHVS and CDR2 FQNEAQ. The CDR3 is made up of 17 amino acids. CDR3 DNA: TGTGCCAGCAGCTTTACTAGCGGGAGCTCCGGGACCGGGGAGCTGTTTTTT. Its protein product is CASSFTSGSSGTGELFF.

The gene calls are TRBV20-1 and TRBJ2-3; tentatively, D is TRBD1 (5 bases). Per the germline V gene, CDR1 is DFQATT and CDR2 is SNEGSKA (reference sequence). V was trimmed by 7 bases and J by 0 bases, leaving 11 bases between them. This CDR3 spans 13 amino acids. The chain's CDR3 is CSVSQGSTDTQYF. The CDR3, as DNA: TGCAGTGTTAGTCAGGGAAGCACAGATACGCAGTATTTT.

CDR3 residues: CASSLGQGETQYF. CDR3 coding DNA: TGTGCCAGCAGCCTCGGACAGGGTGAGACCCAGTACTTC. The genes are TRBV7-3 and TRBJ2-5; 8 bases fit TRBD1. The length of the CDR3 is 13 residues. Germline V CDR1 and CDR2: SGHTA, FQGTGA. V trimming: 5 bases; J trimming: 5 bases; junction bases outside the gene matches: 4. The complete variable domain, with remaining parts taken from reference TRBV7-3 and TRBJ2-5, reads GAGVSQTPSNKVTEKGKYVELRCDPISGHTALYWYRQSLGQGPEFLIYFQGTGAADDSGLPNDRFFAVRPEGSVSTLKIQRTERGDSAVYLCASSLGQGETQYFGPGTRLLVL.

The chain combines TRBV7-2 with TRBJ2-1; 11 bases are a match to TRBD2. V lost 5 bases to trimming and J lost 5 bases; unmatched junction nucleotides: 5. Germline CDR1 reads SGHTA; CDR2 reads FQGNSA. This CDR3 contains 15 residues. The CDR3 region has the DNA TGTGCCAGCAGCCAATCTAGCGGGGGGAACAATGAGCAGTTCTTC. As protein: CASSQSSGGNNEQFF.

This chain uses TRBV3-1 (or the pseudogene TRBV3-2) with TRBJ1-4; D may be TRBD1 (6 bases). The germline gives CDR1 LGHDT, CDR2 YNNKEL (reference sequence). V was trimmed by 0 bases and J by 7 bases, leaving 18 bases between them. The CDR3 loop spans 17 amino acids. CDR3 coding DNA: TGTGCCAGCAGCCAAGACCTTTTGTCGGGGGGCGGTGAAAAACTGTTTTTT. Its translation is CASSQDLLSGGGEKLFF.

This chain links TRBV11-2 with TRBJ1-6; the D gene is possibly TRBD1 (5 bases). Trimming took off 1 base at V and 3 bases at J, with 7 bases between the two ends. Per germline, CDR1 SGHAT and CDR2 FQNNGV. CDR3 length equals 15 residues. The CDR3 reads CASSLVRGYNSPLHF. The CDR3 coding sequence is TGTGCCAGCAGCTTAGTTAGGGGCTATAATTCACCCCTCCACTTT.

J is TRBJ2-3 and V is TRBV5-4; TRBD1 matches at 8 bases. CDR3 length: 15 residues. The V gene end was trimmed by 3 bases and the J gene end by 4 bases; junction bases not matched to a gene: 7. In germline, CDR1 is SGHNT, CDR2 YYREEE (reference sequence). The CDR3: CASSSSGGGADTQYF. CDR3 sequence (DNA): TGTGCCAGCAGCTCCTCAGGGGGCGGGGCAGATACGCAGTATTTT.

The CDR3 spells CASREAGGPQETQYF. The CDR3 DNA follows: TGTGCCAGCAGGGAAGCGGGGGGGCCTCAAGAGACCCAGTACTTC. The J gene is TRBJ2-5, the V gene TRBV28, with 10 bases that match TRBD2. The CDR3 runs to 15 residues. Germline CDR1 reads MDHEN; CDR2 reads SYDVKM. V shed 6 bases, J shed 2 bases, and the junction held 6 bases outside the gene matches.

In the case of this clone: An end of the junction does not agree with germline; a read error may underlie this. The rearrangement joins TRBV7-8 to TRBJ2-2; 11 bases map to TRBD2. The CDR3 runs 15 residues. The germline CDR1 and CDR2 sequences are SGHVS and FQNEAQ. CDR3 DNA sequence: TGTGCCAGCAGATTAGCGGGAGGGGGCACCGGGGAGCTGTTTTTT. Its protein product is CASRLAGGGTGELFF.

The chain has TRBV11-1 and TRBJ2-1; D is undetermined. The V end was cut by 6 bases, the J end by 2 bases, with 2 bases between. CDR3 length: 11 amino acids. The germline V gene has CDR1 SGHAT and CDR2 FQDESV (reference sequence). The chain's CDR3 is CASSTYNEQFF. Written as DNA, the CDR3 is TGTGCCAGCAGTACCTACAATGAGCAGTTCTTC.